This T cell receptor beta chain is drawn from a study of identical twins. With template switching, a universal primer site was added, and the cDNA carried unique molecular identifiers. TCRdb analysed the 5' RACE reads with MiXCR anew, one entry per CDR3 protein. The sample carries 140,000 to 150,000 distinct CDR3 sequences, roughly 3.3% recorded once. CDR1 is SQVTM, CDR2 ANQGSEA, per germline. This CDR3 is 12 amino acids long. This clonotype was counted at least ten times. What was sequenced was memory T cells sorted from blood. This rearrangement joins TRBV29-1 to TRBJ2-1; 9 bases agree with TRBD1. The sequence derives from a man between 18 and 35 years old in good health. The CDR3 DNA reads TGCAGTACAGGGGGCATCTACAATGAGCAGTTCTTC. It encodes CSTGGIYNEQFF.